Listed here is a single TCR beta chain. The antigen remains undetermined. One end of the junction fails to match germline, which may point to a read error. For the second PCR, which ran for roughly 6 to 12 cycles, a sample-barcoded 5' primer and a J-beta primer mix were used. TCRdb ran MiXCR on the 5' RACE reads and lists one entry per CDR3 protein. The data hold 1.5 million to 2 million distinct CDR3 sequences, with 40% to 55% observed a single time. These data originate in a study of blood T cells in healthy people across ages. Points from the study as a whole: More naive CD4+ cells and higher diversity marked long-lived donors relative to aged donors.

Isolation recovered at least 6.5 million PBMCs from every sample. The CDR3 length is 14 residues. Germline V gene data show CDR1 as MNHEY and CDR2 as SVGEGT. The sample was blood. This chain connects TRBV6-2 or TRBV6-3 to TRBJ2-4; possible D gene TRBD1, 5 bases. The J call is doubtful: the DNA matches TRBJ2-7 better. This receptor was taken from a woman between 40 and 50 years old in good health. As DNA, the CDR3 is TGTGCCAGCGGTTACTCAGCAGGGACCTACGAGCAGTACTTC. This encodes CASGYSAGTYEQYF.